Following are 17 T cell receptor beta chains from one sample sequenced in a study of blood T cells in healthy people across ages. Together with a sample-barcoded 5' primer, a J-beta primer mix was included in a second PCR lasting roughly 7 to 11 cycles. TCRdb redid the calling of the 5' RACE reads with MiXCR, one entry per CDR3 protein. This sample has about 720,000 distinct CDR3 sequences, with roughly 20% found just once. What was sequenced was blood. Receptors were obtained from a man aged 70 or older in good health.

The gene calls are TRBV12-3 or TRBV12-4 and TRBJ2-1; D may be TRBD2 (7 bases). V lost 3 bases and J lost 4, with 13 bases in between. This CDR3 has 15 amino acids. The CDR3 nucleotides read TGTGCCAGCAGTTTTCAAGGGGGGGGGTACAATGAGCAGTTCTTC. Encoded protein: CASSFQGGGYNEQFF.

This clonotype was seen more than once but under ten times. The chain joins TRBV20-1 to TRBJ2-3; maybe TRBD2 (5 bases). Germline V lookup: CDR1 DFQATT, CDR2 SNEGSKA (reference sequence). V was cut by 5 bases and J by 2 bases, with 11 bases left in between. The CDR3 covers 13 residues. The CDR3 sequence: CSAVRATTDTQYF. The CDR3 DNA is TGCAGTGCTGTGCGGGCAACCACAGATACGCAGTATTTT.

J is TRBJ1-2 and V is TRBV6-6; the D gene is possibly TRBD1 (6 bases). V lost 6 bases to trimming and J lost 0 bases, with 11 bases between them. The CDR3 covers 14 residues. Germline values: CDR1 MNHNY, CDR2 SVGAGI (reference sequence). The CDR3 loop is CASSRTDPNYGYTF. The CDR3 DNA sequence: TGTGCCAGCAGCCGGACAGATCCTAACTATGGCTACACCTTC.

About this clonotype itself: This may be a read error: a much more frequent sequence differs by one nucleotide. The CDR3 spells CASSESGAWGETQYF. CDR3 nucleotide sequence: TGTGCCAGCAGCGAATCCGGGGCGTGGGGGGAGACCCAGTACTTC. The chain carries TRBV7-3 and TRBJ2-5; D may match TRBD1 or TRBD2 (5 bases each). The CDR3 consists of 15 residues. CDR1 and CDR2 (germline): SGHTA, FQGTGA. The V gene lost 5 bases and the J gene lost 5 bases, with 18 bases spanning the gap.

The sample holds a few counts of this clonotype. The CDR3 does not end in the conserved phenylalanine or tryptophan, so this is likely a read error. The chain combines TRBV24-1 with TRBJ2-5; weak D call: TRBD1 (6 bases). CDR1 KGHDR and CDR2 SFDVKD come from the germline V gene. Trimming took 10 bases from V and 4 from J, leaving 24 bases between them. The CDR3 is 16 residues long. CDR3 in amino acids: CATGAKQGLILETQYS. In DNA form, the CDR3 reads TGTGCCACGGGAGCCAAACAGGGTCTTATTTTAGAGACCCAGTACTCC.

V is TRBV28 and J is TRBJ1-2; D gene unclear. Germline-derived CDR1 and CDR2 are MDHEN and SYDVKM. Trimming stripped 1 base from V and 4 bases from J, with 10 bases between. The CDR3 runs 14 residues. The CDR3 sequence is CASSLLEAGYGYTF. CDR3 nucleotides: TGTGCCAGCAGTTTATTGGAGGCCGGCTATGGCTACACCTTC.

There are a few counts of this clonotype. This sequence joins TRBV12-3 or TRBV12-4 and TRBJ2-3; 7 positions match TRBD2. After removal of 7 bases from V and 0 bases from J, the junction contained 4 bases not matched to a gene. The CDR3 is 14 residues long. Here the CDR3 reads CASIRGVSTDTQYF. CDR3 nucleotide sequence: TGTGCCAGCATCCGGGGGGTCAGCACAGATACGCAGTATTTT.

The CDR3 nucleotides read TGCAGTGCCACCAGGACGTTAGATCAGCCCCAGCATTTT. Translation: CSATRTLDQPQHF. The rearrangement uses TRBV20-1 and TRBJ1-5; D is unclear. V lost 6 bases, J lost 5 bases, and 14 bases lay in between. Germline CDR1 DFQATT, CDR2 SNEGSKA (reference sequence). The CDR3 runs 13 residues.

The rearrangement uses TRBV5-1 and TRBJ2-1; 7 bases agree with TRBD2. CDR3 length: 14 residues. The germline V gene encodes CDR1 SGHRS and CDR2 YFSETQ. The J segment lost 5 bases and the V segment lost 3 bases, leaving 5 bases of the junction unmatched. The CDR3: CASSYLAADNEQFF. The CDR3 DNA reads as TGCGCCAGCAGCTATCTAGCGGCAGACAATGAGCAGTTCTTC.

This clonotype was counted between two and nine times. The chain links TRBV30 to TRBJ1-4, with 7 nucleotides matching TRBD1. Trimming at V came to 0 bases and at J to 7 bases, leaving 8 bases not matched to a gene. The CDR3 sequence is 15 residues long. The germline gives CDR1 GTSNPN, CDR2 SVGIG (reference sequence). The chain's CDR3 is CAWSVGDSDFEKLFF. Written as DNA, the CDR3 is TGTGCCTGGAGTGTAGGGGACAGTGACTTTGAAAAACTGTTTTTT.

The chain has TRBV7-8 and TRBJ1-4; D possibly corresponds to TRBD1 (6 bases). Per the germline V gene, CDR1 is SGHVS and CDR2 is FQNEAQ. The CDR3 has 16 residues. Trimming stripped 5 bases from V and 7 bases from J, with 20 bases between. The CDR3 coding sequence is TGTGCCAGCAGCCCAGCACCGGGGAACAGGGTTGAAAAACTGTTTTTT. Its protein product is CASSPAPGNRVEKLFF.

This chain joins TRBV7-3 and TRBJ2-1, with D maybe TRBD2 (5 bases). Looked up from germline, CDR1 is SGHTA and CDR2 is FQGTGA. The CDR3 extends over 13 amino acids. The V gene lost 4 bases and the J gene lost 7 bases, with 11 bases spanning the gap. CDR3 coding DNA: TGTGCCAGCAGCTATGGGAGATGGAATGAGCAGTTCTTC. Translated, it gives CASSYGRWNEQFF.

This clonotype appeared a few times. The chain couples TRBV14 to TRBJ1-4, with a possible D match to TRBD1 (5 bases). V lost 8 bases and J lost 4, with 14 bases in between. The CDR3 length is 14 residues. In germline, CDR1 is SGHDN, CDR2 FVKESK. In nucleotides, the CDR3 is TGTGCCAGCGGAAGGGACGGATTTAATGAAAAACTGTTTTTT. Protein product: CASGRDGFNEKLFF.

This clonotype showed up just a few times. The gene calls are TRBV12-3 or TRBV12-4 and TRBJ2-3, with D hard to call. The V end lost 2 bases, the J end lost 1 base, and 7 bases lay between the germline ends. The CDR3 runs to 14 residues. The CDR3 loop reads CASSLRHGTDTQYF. The CDR3 DNA is TGTGCCAGCAGTTTACGGCACGGCACAGATACGCAGTATTTT.

This clonotype was detected only a few times. The chain has TRBV25-1 and TRBJ1-2; TRBD1 agrees at 8 bases. Germline V gene sequence: CDR1 MGHDK, CDR2 SYGVNS. The CDR3 extends over 16 amino acids. V was clipped by 3 bases and J by 4 bases; unmatched bases: 10. Here the CDR3 DNA reads TGTGCCAGCAGTGACACTGGACAGGGTCCTTTCTATGGCTACACCTTC. Its protein is CASSDTGQGPFYGYTF.

This clonotype has at least ten counts. The chain employs TRBV7-2 and TRBJ1-6; D is ambiguous. V shed 0 bases and J shed 7 bases, with 7 bases lying between them. The germline gives CDR1 SGHTA, CDR2 FQGNSA. This CDR3 is 14 amino acids long. As DNA, the CDR3 is TGTGCCAGCAGCTTAGCAGAAATCAATTCACCCCTCCACTTT. Translating it yields CASSLAEINSPLHF. The variable domain in full, with the rest retrieved from reference TRBV7-2 and TRBJ1-6, is GAGVSQSPSNKVTEKGKDVELRCDPISGHTALYWYRQSLGQGLEFLIYFQGNSAPDKSGLPSDRFSAERTGGSVSTLTIQRTQQEDSAVYLCASSLAEINSPLHFGNGTRLTVT.

The rearrangement links TRBV25-1 to TRBJ1-2, with D unclear. CDR3 length: 14 residues. Germline loops: CDR1 MGHDK, CDR2 SYGVNS. The germline V and J ends were trimmed by 1 base and 4 bases, with 10 bases remaining between them. As DNA, the CDR3 is TGTGCCAGCAGTGAATTTGGGGAATCCTATGGCTACACCTTC. It translates to CASSEFGESYGYTF.